This TCR beta chain was sequenced during a study of CD8+ T cells in alopecia areata. Study overall: Treated patients were given 5 to 10 mg oral tofacitinib twice daily.

The authors extracted RNA and reverse transcribed it into cDNA as the sequencing template. Sequencing was performed with immunoSEQ multiplex PCR; in TCRdb, only in-frame clones are kept and a portion is missing. The repertoire consists of roughly 190,000 clones, with about 60% occurring once and the leading ten covering less than 0.8%. Treatment: oral pan-JAK inhibitor, 5-10 mg twice daily. Obtained from alopecia areata patients were lesional scalp punch biopsies along with peripheral blood. The sample consisted of CD4+ T cells sorted from blood, taken at week 4, from a patient treated with tofacitinib. The clonotype was recovered from a human donor with alopecia areata.

The CDR3 nucleotides are TGTGCCTGGAGCCCCTGGGGACAGGGGACCGGGGAGCTGTTTTTT. This gives the protein CAWSPWGQGTGELFF. The V call is TRBV30, the J call TRBJ2-2; 10 bases fit TRBD1. The CDR3 has 15 residues. With 3 bases clipped from V and 5 bases from J, the junction kept 6 bases outside the gene matches. Germline V CDR1 and CDR2: GTSNPN, SVGIG (reference sequence). The variable domain in full, with the rest retrieved from reference TRBV30 and TRBJ2-2, is SQTIHQWPATLVQPVGSPLSLECTVEGTSNPNLYWYRQAAGRGLQLLFYSVGIGQISSEVPQNLSASRPQDRQFILSSKKLLLSDSGFYLCAWSPWGQGTGELFFGEGSRLTVL.